This is a list of T cell receptor beta chains from one sample in a study of T cell responses to AZD1222 COVID-19 vaccine. The protocol was immunoSEQ multiplex PCR, while the TCRdb copy is restricted to in-frame clones and leaves out a portion. The table includes roughly 130,000 clones, about 90% detected once. The sample here was peripheral blood, taken on day 0 of MenACWY control vaccination. Receptor source: an adult in good health. The conserved cysteine and the conserved F or W are not part of the CDR3 here.

cdr3_length: 13
v_call: TRBV5-4
cdr3_aa: ASSGPGRPPGPLH

cdr3_length: 13
v_call: TRBV6-5
cdr3_aa: ASSYVTGGVMALH

cdr3_length: 12
v_call: TRBV4-1
cdr3_aa: ASSQMVEGYEQY

cdr3_length: 13
v_call: TRBV18
cdr3_aa: ASSPPGTSGVEQY

cdr3_length: 14
v_call: TRBV4-1
cdr3_aa: ASSPQPTGGGYEQY

cdr3_length: 10
v_call: TRBV5-1
cdr3_aa: ASSKNQGESF

cdr3_length: 12
v_call: TRBV28
cdr3_aa: ASSLSGKYYEQY

cdr3_length: 14
v_call: TRBV27
cdr3_aa: ASSLLGGTNTGELF

cdr3_length: 11
v_call: TRBV30
cdr3_aa: AWNGQGRGEQY

cdr3_length: 14
v_call: TRBV9
cdr3_aa: ASSGGQGQNTGELF

cdr3_length: 10
v_call: TRBV9
cdr3_aa: ASSVDPDTQY

cdr3_length: 15
v_call: TRBV24-1
cdr3_aa: ATSDVQGAWSRDTQY

cdr3_length: 12
v_call: TRBV5-4
cdr3_aa: ASWIQGMNYGYT

cdr3_length: 14
v_call: TRBV18
cdr3_aa: ASSPRQGGPGTEAF

cdr3_length: 15
v_call: TRBV28
cdr3_aa: ASSIRLGGRAAETQY

cdr3_length: 12
v_call: TRBV5-5
cdr3_aa: ASSLAMVDYGYT

cdr3_length: 14
v_call: TRBV7-2
cdr3_aa: ASSSRQGLGTGELF

cdr3_length: 11
v_call: TRBV19
cdr3_aa: ASKGADREKLF

cdr3_length: 12
v_call: TRBV7-9
cdr3_aa: ASSLAASGNTIY

cdr3_length: 14
v_call: TRBV5-1
cdr3_aa: ASSPTGGGNTGELF

cdr3_length: 14
v_call: TRBV3-1/TRBV3-2
cdr3_aa: ASRGVQGLWLTEAF

cdr3_length: 14
v_call: TRBV14
cdr3_aa: ASSQRREGFRDEQY

cdr3_length: 14
v_call: TRBV28
cdr3_aa: ASRSPGTGNNYGYT

cdr3_length: 12
v_call: TRBV13
cdr3_aa: ASSPPTGADTQY

cdr3_length: 12
v_call: TRBV5-6
cdr3_aa: ASSVRAGKGEQF

cdr3_length: 13
v_call: TRBV27
cdr3_aa: ASSFGALVNTEAF

cdr3_length: 12
v_call: TRBV28
cdr3_aa: ASSFGQLPYEQY

cdr3_length: 12
v_call: TRBV9
cdr3_aa: ASSGTASTDTQY

cdr3_length: 14
v_call: TRBV19
cdr3_aa: ASSVRATFGPGELF

cdr3_length: 14
v_call: TRBV19
cdr3_aa: ASLDLGRTHGNTIY

cdr3_length: 11
v_call: TRBV10-3
cdr3_aa: AISETELYEQY

cdr3_length: 15
v_call: TRBV11-2
cdr3_aa: ASSLGVRRLPTDTQY

cdr3_length: 12
v_call: TRBV7-9
cdr3_aa: ASSPADPIKPQH

cdr3_length: 13
v_call: TRBV5-4
cdr3_aa: ASSLGQGGWNEQF

cdr3_length: 11
v_call: TRBV2
cdr3_aa: ARASMGNNEQF

cdr3_length: 13
v_call: TRBV5-1
cdr3_aa: ASSLTGQFDNEQF

cdr3_length: 15
v_call: TRBV9
cdr3_aa: ASSVALDRGYNYGYT

cdr3_length: 11
v_call: TRBV9
cdr3_aa: ASSASLNQPQH

cdr3_length: 15
v_call: TRBV5-1
cdr3_aa: ASSYDPGQPNTYEQY

cdr3_length: 12
v_call: TRBV19
cdr3_aa: ASSMGHRGYEQY

cdr3_length: 11
v_call: TRBV11-2
cdr3_aa: ASSASDSQGYT

cdr3_length: 11
v_call: TRBV28
cdr3_aa: ASRTSGTDTQY

cdr3_length: 13
v_call: TRBV7-2
cdr3_aa: ASSLDGGSYNEQF

cdr3_length: 13
v_call: TRBV5-6
cdr3_aa: ASSLYPATIYGYT

cdr3_length: 13
v_call: TRBV5-1
cdr3_aa: ASYRDARNTGELF

cdr3_length: 8
v_call: TRBV6-5
cdr3_aa: ASIDNEQF

cdr3_length: 11
v_call: TRBV6-5
cdr3_aa: ASSFGHPEEAF

cdr3_length: 11
v_call: TRBV18
cdr3_aa: ASSPTGGYEQF

cdr3_length: 13
v_call: TRBV28
cdr3_aa: ASSLRTSESYEQY

cdr3_length: 11
v_call: TRBV9
cdr3_aa: ASSADLGSGYT

cdr3_length: 11
v_call: TRBV5-1
cdr3_aa: ASSLVGMDGYT

cdr3_length: 14
v_call: TRBV7-2
cdr3_aa: ASSPRRASYNSPLH

cdr3_length: 14
v_call: TRBV19
cdr3_aa: ASSSPTSGRHYEQY

cdr3_length: 16
v_call: TRBV2
cdr3_aa: ASRPTRTGGLNNQPQH